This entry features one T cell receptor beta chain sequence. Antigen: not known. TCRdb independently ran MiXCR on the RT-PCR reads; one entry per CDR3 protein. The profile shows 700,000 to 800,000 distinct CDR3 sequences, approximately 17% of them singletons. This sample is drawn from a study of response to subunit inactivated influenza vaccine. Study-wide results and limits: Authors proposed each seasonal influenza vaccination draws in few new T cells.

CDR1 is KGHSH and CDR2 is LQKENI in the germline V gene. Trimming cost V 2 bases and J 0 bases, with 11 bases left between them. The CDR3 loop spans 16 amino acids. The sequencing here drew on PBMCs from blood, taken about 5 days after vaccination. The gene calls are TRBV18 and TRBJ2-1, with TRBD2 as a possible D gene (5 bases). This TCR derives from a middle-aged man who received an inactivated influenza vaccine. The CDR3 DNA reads TGTGCCAGCTCACCAGAAGGAGGTCTCTCCTACAATGAGCAGTTCTTC. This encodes CASSPEGGLSYNEQFF.